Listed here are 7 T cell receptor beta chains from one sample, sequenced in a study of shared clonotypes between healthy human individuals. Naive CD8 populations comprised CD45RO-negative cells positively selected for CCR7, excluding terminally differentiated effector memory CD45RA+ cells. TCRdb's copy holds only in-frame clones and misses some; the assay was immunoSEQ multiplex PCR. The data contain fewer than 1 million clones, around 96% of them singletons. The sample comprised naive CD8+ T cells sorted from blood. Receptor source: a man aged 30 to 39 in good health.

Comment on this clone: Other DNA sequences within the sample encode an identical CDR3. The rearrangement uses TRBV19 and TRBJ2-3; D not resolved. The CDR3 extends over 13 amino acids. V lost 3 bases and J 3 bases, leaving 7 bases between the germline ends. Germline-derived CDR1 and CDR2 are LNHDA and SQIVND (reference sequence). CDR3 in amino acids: CASSMTSTDTQYF. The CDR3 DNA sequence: TGTGCCAGTAGTATGACATCTACAGATACGCAGTATTTT.

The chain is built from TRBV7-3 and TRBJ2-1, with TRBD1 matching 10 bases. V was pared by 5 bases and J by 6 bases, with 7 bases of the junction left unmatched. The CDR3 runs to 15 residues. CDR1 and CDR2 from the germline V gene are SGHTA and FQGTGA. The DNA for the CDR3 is TGTGCCAGCAGCCCCGGACAGGGGGAGTTCAATGAGCAGTTCTTC. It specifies CASSPGQGEFNEQFF.

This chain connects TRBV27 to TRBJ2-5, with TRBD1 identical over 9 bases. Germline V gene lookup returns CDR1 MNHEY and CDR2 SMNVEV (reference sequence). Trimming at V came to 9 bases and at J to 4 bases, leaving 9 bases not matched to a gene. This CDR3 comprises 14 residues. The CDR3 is CASSSPTGGETQYF. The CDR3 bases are TGTGCCAGTTCTTCCCCGACAGGGGGAGAGACCCAGTACTTC.

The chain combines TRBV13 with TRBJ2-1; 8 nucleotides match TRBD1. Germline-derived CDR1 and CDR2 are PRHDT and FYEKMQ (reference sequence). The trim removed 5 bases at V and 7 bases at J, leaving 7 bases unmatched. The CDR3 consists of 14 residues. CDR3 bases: TGTGCCAGCAGCGGATGGACAGGGCGGAATGAGCAGTTCTTC. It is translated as CASSGWTGRNEQFF.

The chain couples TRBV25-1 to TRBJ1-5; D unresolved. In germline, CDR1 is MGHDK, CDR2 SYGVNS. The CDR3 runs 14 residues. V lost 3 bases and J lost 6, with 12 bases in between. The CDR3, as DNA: TGTGCCAGCAGTGATAGAGGGTCGGGTCAGCCCCAGCATTTT. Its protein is CASSDRGSGQPQHF.

The CDR3 protein is CASSPYAYNEQFF. The CDR3, as DNA: TGTGCCAGTAGCCCTTATGCCTACAATGAGCAGTTCTTC. V usage is TRBV19 and J usage is TRBJ2-1; D is ambiguous. Germline-derived CDR1 and CDR2 are LNHDA and SQIVND (reference sequence). Trimming took off 6 bases at V and 2 bases at J, with 8 bases between the two ends. This CDR3 spans 13 amino acids.

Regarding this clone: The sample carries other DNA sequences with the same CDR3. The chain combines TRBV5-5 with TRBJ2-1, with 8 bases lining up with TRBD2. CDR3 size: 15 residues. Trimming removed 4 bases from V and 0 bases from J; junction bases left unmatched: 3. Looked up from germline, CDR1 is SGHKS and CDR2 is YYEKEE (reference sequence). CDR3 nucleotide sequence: TGTGCCAGCAGCCTAGCGGGCAGCTCCTACAATGAGCAGTTCTTC. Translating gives CASSLAGSSYNEQFF.